These T cell receptor beta chains were read from a single sample in a study of cytomegalovirus exposure and HLA in healthy donors. The table came from immunoSEQ multiplex PCR; TCRdb's copy has only in-frame clones and leaves some out. The data contain 170,000 or so clones, about 80% of them singletons. Sequenced: PBMCs. These receptors originate from a woman aged 18-35 years in good health and CMV-seropositive. CDR3s include the opening cysteine and the closing phenylalanine or tryptophan. The D gene is left open where the match is weak. Clone size is stated in some rows and not others, as once, few, many or a class when expanded.

D gene	CDR3 length	V gene	J gene	clone size	CDR3 DNA	CDR3 protein
NA	14	TRBV2	TRBJ2-5	NA	TGTGCCAGCCCGGAGGTAGCGGAGAAAGAGACCCAGTACTTC	CASPEVAEKETQYF
TRBD1	13	TRBV7-9	TRBJ2-3	NA	TGTGCCAGCAGTTTACAGGGGGGAGATACGCAGTATTTT	CASSLQGGDTQYF
NA	13	TRBV28	TRBJ2-7	NA	TGTGCCAGCAGTTTCATCTCGGTATACGAGCAGTACTTC	CASSFISVYEQYF
TRBD2	16	TRBV5-4	TRBJ2-1	once	TGTGCCAGCAGCTTGGAGACTAGCGGGGGTTACAATGAGCAGTTCTTC	CASSLETSGGYNEQFF
TRBD2	15	TRBV4-2	TRBJ2-5	NA	TGTGCCAGCAGCCCGACTAGCGGGGAACAAGAGACCCAGTACTTC	CASSPTSGEQETQYF
TRBD1	15	TRBV18	TRBJ2-7	NA	TGTGCCAGCTCACCAGACAGGGTCATCACCTACGAGCAGTACTTC	CASSPDRVITYEQYF
TRBD1	13	TRBV27	TRBJ1-1	NA	TGTGCCAGCAGCTCAGACAGGGTTGGTGAAGCTTTCTTT	CASSSDRVGEAFF
TRBD1	14	TRBV6-5	TRBJ1-1	NA	TGTGCCAGCAGTTACGGGCAGGGGGACACTGAAGCTTTCTTT	CASSYGQGDTEAFF
TRBD1	14	TRBV7-6	TRBJ2-7	NA	TGTGCCAGCAGCTTGGACAGGGTTGACTACGAGCAGTACTTC	CASSLDRVDYEQYF
TRBD2	17	TRBV5-1	TRBJ2-1	NA	TGCGCCAGCACCTCCCGAGTTGACGGGGGGGCGGACAATGAGCAGTTCTTC	CASTSRVDGGADNEQFF
TRBD1	15	TRBV7-7	TRBJ2-1	NA	TGTGCCAGCAGCCTCACCCTGGGACAGATCAATGAGCAGTTCTTC	CASSLTLGQINEQFF
NA	17	TRBV5-4	TRBJ2-5	NA	TGTGCCAGCAGCTCGGGCCTCCCTACAGGGAACCAAGAGACCCAGTACTTC	CASSSGLPTGNQETQYF
TRBD1	14	TRBV9	TRBJ2-7	NA	TGTGCCAGCAGCGTAGAGGGGGCTGGGGTCGAGCAGTACTTC	CASSVEGAGVEQYF
TRBD1	14	TRBV2	TRBJ2-1	NA	TGTGCCAGCAGTTTCCTAGGACAGGTCTATGAGCAGTTCTTC	CASSFLGQVYEQFF
NA	12	TRBV9	TRBJ1-2	NA	TGTGCCAGCAGCGTAGTACGGGGTGGCTACACCTTC	CASSVVRGGYTF
TRBD1	14	TRBV11-3	TRBJ1-2	once	TGTGCCAGCAGCCCTTGGACAGGGGCCCATGGCTACACCTTC	CASSPWTGAHGYTF
TRBD1	16	TRBV5-4	TRBJ2-2	NA	TGTGCCAGCAGCGGGGCACCGGGACAGGGAACCGGGGAGCTGTTTTTT	CASSGAPGQGTGELFF
NA	12	TRBV2	TRBJ1-2	NA	TGTGCCAGCACCGGGGGGGCGGATGGCTACACCTTC	CASTGGADGYTF
NA	14	TRBV19	TRBJ2-2	NA	TGTGCCAGTAGTATAGGCGGGACGAGCGGGGAGCTGTTTTTT	CASSIGGTSGELFF
NA	13	TRBV27	TRBJ1-1	NA	TGTGCCAGCAGTTCGACAGCAAACACTGAAGCTTTCTTT	CASSSTANTEAFF
TRBD2	16	TRBV10-3	TRBJ2-7	NA	TGTGCCATCAGTGACCTCGGACTAGCGCTCTTGCACGAGCAGTACTTC	CAISDLGLALLHEQYF
NA	13	TRBV7-8	TRBJ1-1	NA	TGTGCCAGCAGCTTGAGGGAGAGCGCTGAAGCTTTCTTT	CASSLRESAEAFF
NA	13	TRBV25-1	TRBJ2-1	NA	TGTGCCAGCAGGAATTGGGGAGAAAATGAGCAGTTCTTC	CASRNWGENEQFF
TRBD2	15	TRBV9	TRBJ2-7	NA	TGTGCCAGCAGCGCCCGGGGAGGGGATGCCTATGAGCAGTACTTC	CASSARGGDAYEQYF
TRBD1	13	TRBV7-8	TRBJ1-2	NA	TGTGCCAGCACCATGGGGACAGCTGGTGGCTACACCTTC	CASTMGTAGGYTF
TRBD1	16	TRBV11-3	TRBJ2-1	NA	TGTGCCAGCAGCCCAGAGGGACAGGGGCCCCGCCGTGAGCAGTTCTTC	CASSPEGQGPRREQFF
TRBD1	13	TRBV7-9	TRBJ2-1	NA	TGTGCCAGCAGCTCAGGGACAGGGTTGGAGCAGTTCTTC	CASSSGTGLEQFF
TRBD1	15	TRBV10-3	TRBJ1-2	once	TGTGCCATCAGTGACCGCGGACAGGGAGGCTATGGCTACACCTTC	CAISDRGQGGYGYTF
NA	14	TRBV2	TRBJ2-1	NA	TGTGCCAGCACCACTAGCATTTTTGACAATGAGCAGTTCTTC	CASTTSIFDNEQFF
NA	13	TRBV25-1	TRBJ1-6	NA	TGTGCCAGCACCGAGGTACACAATTCACCCCTCCACTTT	CASTEVHNSPLHF
NA	16	TRBV1	TRBJ2-1	many	TGCACCAGCAGCCCCCGACTAGCGGGGTCTTACAATGAGCAGTTCTTC	CTSSPRLAGSYNEQFF
NA	11	TRBV6-5	TRBJ1-1	once	TGTGCCAGCAGCCGAGATGCTGAAGCTTTCTTT	CASSRDAEAFF
NA	13	TRBV7-9	TRBJ2-1	NA	TGTGCCAGCAGCCTCCCATCTAGAGATGAGCAGTTCTTC	CASSLPSRDEQFF
NA	15	TRBV7-2	TRBJ1-3	NA	TGTGCCAGCAGCTTAGGGGCAGGGGCGGGAAACACCATATATTTT	CASSLGAGAGNTIYF
NA	16	TRBV15	TRBJ1-6	NA	TGTGCCACCAGCAGAGACAGGCTCCTCTATAATTCACCCCTCCACTTT	CATSRDRLLYNSPLHF
NA	13	TRBV11-3	TRBJ2-7	NA	TGTGCCAGCAGCGCTGGACAAATATACGAGCAGTACTTC	CASSAGQIYEQYF
NA	11	TRBV12-5	TRBJ2-3	NA	TGTGCTAGTGGTCGTACAGATACGCAGTATTTT	CASGRTDTQYF
TRBD1	14	TRBV5-1	TRBJ1-6	NA	TGCGCCAGCAGCGAGGGACAGTTTAATTCACCCCTCCACTTT	CASSEGQFNSPLHF
TRBD1	14	TRBV19	TRBJ1-1	NA	TGTGCCAGTACAGACAGGGGAGAAGACACTGAAGCTTTCTTT	CASTDRGEDTEAFF
NA	15	TRBV7-2	TRBJ2-5	NA	TGTGCCAGCAGCACCGCGGGGGCTCCCGTGGGGACCCAGTACTTC	CASSTAGAPVGTQYF
TRBD1	16	TRBV18	TRBJ1-1	NA	TGTGCCAGCTCACCAGGGACAGTTACTATGAACACTGAAGCTTTCTTT	CASSPGTVTMNTEAFF
NA	15	TRBV11-1	TRBJ2-7	NA	TGTGCCAGCAGCTTAGATCGCGGAAGCTCCTACGAGCAGTACTTC	CASSLDRGSSYEQYF
TRBD2	14	TRBV5-1	TRBJ2-5	few	TGCGCCAGCGGGACCACGGGGGGGCAAGAGACCCAGTACTTC	CASGTTGGQETQYF
TRBD2	17	TRBV5-4	TRBJ2-7	NA	TGTGCCAGCAGCTCCCCCCGGGTGGGACTAGGCCCCCTCGAGCAGTACTTC	CASSSPRVGLGPLEQYF
TRBD1	18	TRBV4-1	TRBJ2-1	NA	TGCGCCAGCAGCCGTGAAGATGACAGGGGTGACTCCTACAATGAGCAGTTCTTC	CASSREDDRGDSYNEQFF
TRBD2	18	TRBV5-6	TRBJ2-3	NA	TGTGCCAGCAGCTTGGTATCTCTGCGGGGGGGACACACAGATACGCAGTATTTT	CASSLVSLRGGHTDTQYF
TRBD1	14	TRBV29-1	TRBJ1-1	NA	TGCAGCGTAGGGGGCGGGCTCGGGTACACTGAAGCTTTCTTT	CSVGGGLGYTEAFF
NA	15	TRBV4-1	TRBJ2-1	NA	TGCGCCAGCAGTCCCGGGGGGCGGGTTTACAATGAGCAGTTCTTC	CASSPGGRVYNEQFF
NA	18	TRBV2	TRBJ2-3	NA	TGTGCCTCTCAGAGGTTTTTTGGGACACAAAATCGGGTAGATACGCAGTATTTT	CASQRFFGTQNRVDTQYF
NA	13	TRBV29-1	TRBJ1-2	once	TGCAGCGTTGATATTGGCAGGAACTATGGCTACACCTTC	CSVDIGRNYGYTF
TRBD2	14	TRBV5-6	TRBJ2-4	NA	TGTGCCAGCAGCTTGTACAGCGGGGCAAACATTCAGTACTTC	CASSLYSGANIQYF
NA	14	TRBV5-1	TRBJ2-7	NA	TGCGCCAGCAGCCCTACGGGGGACAGCTACGAGCAGTACTTC	CASSPTGDSYEQYF
NA	15	TRBV5-4	TRBJ2-5	NA	TGTGCCAGCAGCTCGTCAGGGGTAGGGGCAGAGACCCAGTACTTC	CASSSSGVGAETQYF
TRBD2	15	TRBV5-4	TRBJ2-1	NA	TGTGCCAGCAGGTCAGCGGGGGCCGCTTACAATGAGCAGTTCTTC	CASRSAGAAYNEQFF
NA	15	TRBV10-2	TRBJ1-2	NA	TGCGCCAGCAGTGAAGGCAGAGGTCTTAACTATGGCTACACCTTC	CASSEGRGLNYGYTF
TRBD2	13	TRBV29-1	TRBJ2-5	NA	TGCAGCGCTCCCCTAGCGGGCGGGGAGACCCAGTACTTC	CSAPLAGGETQYF